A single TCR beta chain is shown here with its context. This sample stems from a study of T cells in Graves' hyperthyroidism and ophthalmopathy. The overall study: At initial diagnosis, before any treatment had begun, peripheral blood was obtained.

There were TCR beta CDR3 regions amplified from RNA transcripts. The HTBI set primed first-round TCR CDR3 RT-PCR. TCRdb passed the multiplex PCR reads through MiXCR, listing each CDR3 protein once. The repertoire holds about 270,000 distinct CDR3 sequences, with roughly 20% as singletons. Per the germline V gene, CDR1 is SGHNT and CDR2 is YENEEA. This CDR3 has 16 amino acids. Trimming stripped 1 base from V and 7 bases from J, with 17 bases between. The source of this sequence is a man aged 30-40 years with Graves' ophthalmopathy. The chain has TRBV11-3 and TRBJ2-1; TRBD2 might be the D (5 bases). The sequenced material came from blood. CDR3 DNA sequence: TGTGCCAGCAGCTTAGTGAGCAGTAGCGCCAGGAATGAGCAGTTCTTC. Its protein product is CASSLVSSSARNEQFF.